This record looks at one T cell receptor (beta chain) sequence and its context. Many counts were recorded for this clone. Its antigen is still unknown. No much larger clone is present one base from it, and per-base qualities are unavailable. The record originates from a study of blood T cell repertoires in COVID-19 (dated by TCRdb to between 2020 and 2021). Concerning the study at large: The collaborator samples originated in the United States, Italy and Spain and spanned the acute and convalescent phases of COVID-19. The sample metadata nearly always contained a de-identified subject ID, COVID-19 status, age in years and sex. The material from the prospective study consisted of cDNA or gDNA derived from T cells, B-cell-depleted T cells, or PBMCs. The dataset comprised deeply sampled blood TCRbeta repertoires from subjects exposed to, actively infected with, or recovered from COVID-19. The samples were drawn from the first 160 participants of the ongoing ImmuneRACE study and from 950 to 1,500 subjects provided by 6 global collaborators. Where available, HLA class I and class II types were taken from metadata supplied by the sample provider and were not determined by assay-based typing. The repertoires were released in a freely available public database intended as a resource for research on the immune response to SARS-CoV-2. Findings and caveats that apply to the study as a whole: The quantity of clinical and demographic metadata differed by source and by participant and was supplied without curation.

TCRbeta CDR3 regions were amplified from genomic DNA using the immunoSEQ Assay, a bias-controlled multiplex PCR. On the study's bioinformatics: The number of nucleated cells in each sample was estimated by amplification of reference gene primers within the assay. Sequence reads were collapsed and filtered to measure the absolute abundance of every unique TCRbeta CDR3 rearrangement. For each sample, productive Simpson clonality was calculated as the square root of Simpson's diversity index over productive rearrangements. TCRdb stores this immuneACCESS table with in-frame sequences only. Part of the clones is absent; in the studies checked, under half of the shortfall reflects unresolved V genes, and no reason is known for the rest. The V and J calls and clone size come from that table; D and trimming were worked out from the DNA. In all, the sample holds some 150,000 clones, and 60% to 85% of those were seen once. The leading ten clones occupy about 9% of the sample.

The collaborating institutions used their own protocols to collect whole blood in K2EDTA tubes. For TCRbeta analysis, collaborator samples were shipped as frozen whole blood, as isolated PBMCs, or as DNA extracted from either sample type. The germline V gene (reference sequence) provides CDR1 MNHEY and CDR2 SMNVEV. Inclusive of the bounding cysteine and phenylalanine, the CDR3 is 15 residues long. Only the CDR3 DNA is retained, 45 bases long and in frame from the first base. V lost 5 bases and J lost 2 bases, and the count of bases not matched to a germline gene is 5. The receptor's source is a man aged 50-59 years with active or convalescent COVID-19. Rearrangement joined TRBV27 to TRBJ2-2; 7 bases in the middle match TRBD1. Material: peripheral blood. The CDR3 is CASSHGQDNTGELFF. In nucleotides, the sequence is TGTGCCAGCAGTCACGGACAGGATAACACCGGGGAGCTGTTTTTT.